One and the same sample provided the 4 T cell receptor beta chains below, sequenced in a study of CXCR3-negative and CXCR3-positive naive CD8 T cells. These receptors lack a known antigen. UMI-labeled TRB cDNA libraries were prepared by 5' RACE. TCRdb re-called the 5' RACE reads, yielding one record per CDR3 amino acid sequence without DNA. Here the sample table reports 140,000 to 150,000 distinct CDR3 sequences. Study-wide results and limits: CXCR3-positive naive cells carried more hydrophobic TRB CDR3s than CXCR3-negative ones.

Specimen: naive CXCR3+ CD8+ T cells from blood. Subset noted: CD45RO-CCR7+CD27+CD95- naive CD8+ T cells expressing CXCR3 (TNR3+). The receptors stem from a human donor in good health. Some clones in this sample may be carry-over from other donors' samples.

The V call is TRBV2, the J call TRBJ1-2. The CDR3 covers 13 residues. From germline, CDR1 is SNHLY and CDR2 FYNNEI. The CDR3 loop reads CASRDSANYGYTF. Full variable domain (outside the CDR3, taken from reference TRBV2 and TRBJ1-2): EPEVTQTPSHQVTQMGQEVILRCVPISNHLYFYWYRQILGQKVEFLVSFYNNEISEKSEIFDDQFSVERPDGSNFTLKIRSTKLEDSAMYFCASRDSANYGYTFGSGTRLTVV.

This chain links TRBV30 with TRBJ2-3; TCRdb selects TRBD1, and the lack of DNA leaves this call unchecked. The CDR3 extends over 15 amino acids. The V gene's germline CDR1 is GTSNPN and CDR2 SVGIG (reference sequence). CDR3 amino acids: CAWSLGTGGTDTQYF. Looking up the rest from reference TRBV30 and TRBJ2-3 gives the full variable domain: SQTIHQWPATLVQPVGSPLSLECTVEGTSNPNLYWYRQAAGRGLQLLFYSVGIGQISSEVPQNLSASRPQDRQFILSSKKLLLSDSGFYLCAWSLGTGGTDTQYFGPGTRLTVL.

CDR3 residues: CASSPPGGNTIYF. This chain uses TRBV7-3 with TRBJ1-3; TCRdb outputs TRBD1, but without DNA this stays unchecked. Germline V gene sequence: CDR1 SGHTA, CDR2 FQGTGA. This CDR3 has 13 residues.

The genes are TRBV6-6 and TRBJ1-1; the D gene TCRdb calls, TRBD1, cannot be checked with no DNA. Germline V gene data show CDR1 as MNHNY and CDR2 as SVGAGI (reference sequence). CDR3 length: 11 amino acids. The CDR3 spells CASSFDRGSFF.